This T cell receptor (beta chain) was retrieved from a study of beta chain features in type 1 diabetes. This clone has only a few counts. Expressed TCRB transcripts were sequenced because the entire RNA isolate underwent reverse transcription. Repertoires were generated with immunoSEQ multiplex PCR, while TCRdb's copy carries only in-frame clones and drops some. The repertoire consists of 350,000 to 450,000 clones, with approximately 15% occurring once and the leading ten covering under 0.04%. The CDR3 contains 14 residues. Germline V gene sequence: CDR1 SEHNR, CDR2 FQNEAQ (reference sequence). V was pared by 5 bases and J by 5 bases, with 6 bases of the junction left unmatched. Researchers reported sorting CD4+ naive, central memory, regulatory and stem cell-like memory cells via CD45RO/CCR7/CD25/CD127/CD95/CD27.

V is TRBV7-9 and J is TRBJ2-7; 10 bases match TRBD2. The sequenced sample was naive CD4+ T cells from blood. The TCR originated in a man younger than 45 in good health. Here the CDR3 DNA reads TGTGCCAGCAGCAGCCCGGGACTAGCGAACGAGCAGTACTTC. Translated, it gives CASSSPGLANEQYF.